A single sample gave rise to the 10 T cell receptor beta chains below, sequenced in a study of vaccination effects on CD4 cells after COVID-19. These receptors have no known antigen. Method: immunoSEQ multiplex PCR; TCRdb's copy keeps in-frame clones and lacks some. Here the sample spans around 65,000 clones, 60% to 75% being singletons. Sequencing in the ViraFEST assay came after antigen-specific CD4+ T cells had been expanded with viral peptide pools, which were used to stimulate PBMC. Upon completion of under eleven days in culture, CD4+ T cells were isolated. Two-dose BNT162b2 or mRNA-1273 vaccination was given to participants. The material was CD4+ T cells from PBMCs cultured with HCoV-229E spike peptides, obtained after COVID-19 vaccination. The origin of the receptors is a human donor who received a COVID-19 vaccine.

The chain joins TRBV6-5 to TRBJ1-6; D is perhaps TRBD1 (5 bases). Germline loops: CDR1 MNHEY, CDR2 SVGAGI. This CDR3 comprises 15 residues. Deletions cut 6 bases from V and 9 bases from J, with 18 bases between. CDR3 nucleotides: TGTGCCAGCAGCCAGGGTATCCGGAATCGTTCACCCCTCCACTTT. Translation gives CASSQGIRNRSPLHF.

This sequence joins TRBV5-1 and TRBJ2-3; a weak D match, TRBD2 (7 bases). Germline CDR1 and CDR2: SGHRS and YFSETQ. Trimming removed 6 bases from V and 4 bases from J, with 18 bases in between. The CDR3 spans 15 residues. The CDR3 spells CASKNGGRAPDTQYF. CDR3 DNA sequence: TGCGCCAGCAAGAACGGGGGGCGGGCCCCAGATACGCAGTATTTT.

This clone was found a few times. J is TRBJ2-1 and V is TRBV28, with D tentatively TRBD1 or TRBD2 (6 bases each). V lost 1 base to trimming and J lost 15 bases, with 13 bases between them. This CDR3 is built from 12 residues. Germline V gene sequence: CDR1 MDHEN, CDR2 SYDVKM. The DNA for the CDR3 is TGTGCCAGCAGTTTATCGGGGGCTTGGCGGTTCTTC. It encodes CASSLSGAWRFF.

There are a few counts of this clone. CDR3 DNA sequence: TGTGCCAGCAGCCAAAACCACAGGGCCGGGGACACCGGGGAGCTGTTTTTT. Its protein is CASSQNHRAGDTGELFF. This chain joins TRBV11-3 and TRBJ2-2, with a possible D match to TRBD1 (6 bases). Germline V lookup: CDR1 SGHNT, CDR2 YENEEA. This CDR3 has 17 residues. V dropped 5 bases and J dropped 3 bases, with 19 bases sitting between them.

This chain uses TRBV11-2 with TRBJ1-2; no firm D call. CDR1 SGHAT and CDR2 FQNNGV come from the germline V gene. With 5 bases removed from V and 5 bases from J, the gap between germline ends came to 9 bases. This CDR3 contains 12 residues. This chain's CDR3 is CASSPLGYGYTF. DNA of the CDR3: TGTGCCAGCAGCCCCTTGGGATATGGCTACACCTTC.

This clone has just a few counts. The genes are TRBV5-1 and TRBJ1-2; no reliable D call. The CDR3 consists of 15 residues. The V end was cut by 2 bases, the J end by 0 bases, with 11 bases between. CDR1 is SGHRS, CDR2 YFSETQ, per germline. The DNA for the CDR3 is TGCGCCAGCAGCTTCGGACCGGAAACTAACTATGGCTACACCTTC. It translates to CASSFGPETNYGYTF.

The chain recombines TRBV19 with TRBJ2-2; tentatively, D is TRBD2 (6 bases). The CDR3 loop spans 16 amino acids. V was clipped by 5 bases and J by 2 bases, with 15 bases between them. Germline V gives CDR1 LNHDA, CDR2 SQIVND (reference sequence). The DNA of the CDR3 is TGTGCCAGTAGTCTCCCAACCGGGACTAACACCGGGGAGCTGTTTTTT. Translated: CASSLPTGTNTGELFF. The full variable domain, rest sourced from reference TRBV19 and TRBJ2-2, is DGGITQSPKYLFRKEGQNVTLSCEQNLNHDAMYWYRQDPGQGLRLIYYSQIVNDFQKGDIAEGYSVSREKKESFPLTVTSAQKNPTAFYLCASSLPTGTNTGELFFGEGSRLTVL.

The gene calls are TRBV28 and TRBJ2-3, with D perhaps assigned TRBD1 or TRBD2 (5 bases each). The CDR3 runs to 17 residues. Germline CDR1 and CDR2: MDHEN and SYDVKM. Trimming pared 6 bases from V and 4 bases from J, leaving 23 bases between. CDR3: CASSYKGPGPSADTQYF. DNA of the CDR3: TGTGCCAGCAGCTATAAGGGGCCGGGGCCAAGCGCAGATACGCAGTATTTT.

The V and J genes are TRBV6-5 and TRBJ2-3, with TRBD1 identical over 8 bases. CDR3 size: 14 residues. Germline lookup yields CDR1 MNHEY and CDR2 SVGAGI. V was pared by 6 bases and J by 6 bases, with 8 bases of the junction left unmatched. The CDR3, as DNA: TGTGCCAGCAGACGGACAGGGATTGGGGATACGCAGTATTTT. Translating gives CASRRTGIGDTQYF.

The rearrangement links TRBV28 to TRBJ1-1; maybe TRBD1 (5 bases). The CDR3 runs to 12 residues. Trimming cost V 5 bases and J 11 bases, with 15 bases left between them. Germline CDR1 reads MDHEN; CDR2 reads SYDVKM. CDR3 sequence: CASSLTRVTAFF. The CDR3 DNA is TGTGCCAGCAGTCTTACCAGGGTAACTGCTTTCTTT.